This T cell receptor (beta chain) was captured in a study of Ad26.COV2.S vaccination and SARS-CoV-2 variants. About the research overall: A COV1001 Ad26.COV2.S trial-arm participant provided the sample. Ad26.COV2.S, an intramuscular injection, was given once or twice 56 days apart. Findings of the study overall: Possibly, TCR breadth and depth analyses underestimated total T cell responses. Comparability of non-spike TCR breadth was observed across vaccine and placebo recipients.

Turning to this clone: Antigen unknown.

Treatment here: about 20 received Ad26.COV2.S at low or high dose, single or two shots; several received placebo; per-sample allocation not given. Each sample was drawn 63 days after the first injection (of vaccine or placebo). Clones were sequenced by immunoSEQ multiplex PCR, and TCRdb holds only the in-frame ones, with some missing. This table has around 320,000 clones, roughly 91% appearing once. This receptor was taken from a person aged 18-60 years who received the Ad26.COV2.S COVID-19 vaccine or a placebo. The sequenced sample was peripheral blood, obtained in a trial of Ad26.COV2.S vaccine versus placebo.

This chain's CDR3 is CASSPSGSQETQYF. DNA for the CDR3: TGTGCCAGCAGCCCTAGTGGAAGCCAAGAGACCCAGTACTTC. J is TRBJ2-5 and V is TRBV7-2; D gene ambiguous. The CDR3 runs to 14 residues. Trimming stripped 5 bases from V and 1 base from J, with 11 bases between. Germline CDR1 is SGHTA and CDR2 is FQGNSA.